A selection of T cell receptor beta chains follows, all from one sample in a study of OX40 agonist ivuxolimab in advanced cancers. Clones were sequenced by immunoSEQ multiplex PCR, and TCRdb holds only the in-frame ones, with some missing. The sample yields 60,000 to 65,000 clones, less than 95% seen once. The sample was CD4+ or CD8+ T cells sorted from blood, taken in a trial of the OX40 agonist ivuxolimab. These receptors were obtained from an adult with an advanced solid tumor such as melanoma, head and neck, liver or kidney cancer. CDR3s include the opening cysteine and the closing phenylalanine or tryptophan. The D gene is left open where the match is weak. Only part of the rows carry a size: once, few, many, or a class if the clone is expanded.

clone_size: .; j_call: TRBJ2-3; d_call: TRBD2; v_call: TRBV19; cdr3_aa: CAAGRATDTQYF; cdr3_nt: TGTGCCGCCGGGAGGGCCACAGATACGCAGTATTTT
clone_size: .; j_call: TRBJ2-2; d_call: .; v_call: TRBV6-1; cdr3_aa: CASSEAFTGRAGELFF; cdr3_nt: TGTGCCAGCAGTGAAGCGTTCACAGGGCGGGCCGGGGAGCTGTTTTTT
clone_size: once; j_call: TRBJ2-1; d_call: TRBD1; v_call: TRBV6-5; cdr3_aa: CASSSRDRYNEQFF; cdr3_nt: TGTGCCAGCAGTTCCCGGGACAGGTACAATGAGCAGTTCTTC
clone_size: once; j_call: TRBJ2-7; d_call: TRBD2; v_call: TRBV10-3; cdr3_aa: CAIRGTSGKPESKESEIYEQYF; cdr3_nt: TGTGCCATCAGGGGGACTAGCGGGAAGCCAGAATCGAAAGAGAGCGAAATATACGAGCAGTACTTC
clone_size: .; j_call: TRBJ1-2; d_call: .; v_call: TRBV7-9; cdr3_aa: CASSPGPEYGYTF; cdr3_nt: TGTGCCAGCAGCCCCGGGCCCGAGTATGGCTACACCTTC
clone_size: .; j_call: TRBJ1-1; d_call: .; v_call: TRBV2; cdr3_aa: CASTSLGGDVSEAFF; cdr3_nt: TGTGCCAGCACCTCCTTGGGAGGGGATGTGTCTGAAGCTTTCTTT
clone_size: .; j_call: TRBJ1-2; d_call: .; v_call: TRBV6-5; cdr3_aa: CASSRRGVNNRGYTF; cdr3_nt: TGTGCCAGCAGCCGACGGGGGGTCAATAACCGTGGCTACACCTTC
clone_size: .; j_call: TRBJ2-1; d_call: .; v_call: TRBV9; cdr3_aa: CASSSQTGYTYNEQFF; cdr3_nt: TGTGCCAGCAGCTCACAGACAGGATATACCTACAATGAGCAGTTCTTC
clone_size: .; j_call: TRBJ1-4; d_call: TRBD1; v_call: TRBV6-1; cdr3_aa: CASSDGTESNEKLFF; cdr3_nt: TGTGCCAGCAGTGATGGGACAGAAAGTAATGAAAAACTGTTTTTT
clone_size: .; j_call: TRBJ2-7; d_call: .; v_call: TRBV5-1; cdr3_aa: CASSSGQGFYEQYF; cdr3_nt: TGCGCCAGCAGCTCGGGACAAGGTTTCTACGAGCAGTACTTC
clone_size: .; j_call: TRBJ1-1; d_call: TRBD1; v_call: TRBV7-2; cdr3_aa: CASSVQGGTEAFF; cdr3_nt: TGTGCCAGCAGCGTTCAGGGGGGTACTGAAGCTTTCTTT
clone_size: .; j_call: TRBJ2-5; d_call: TRBD2; v_call: TRBV10-1; cdr3_aa: CASSDGGLIPETQYF; cdr3_nt: TGCGCCAGCAGTGACGGGGGGTTAATTCCAGAGACCCAGTACTTC
clone_size: .; j_call: TRBJ2-1; d_call: .; v_call: TRBV27; cdr3_aa: CASRTPAVRCYNEQFF; cdr3_nt: TGTGCCAGCAGAACCCCAGCGGTAAGATGCTACAATGAGCAGTTCTTC
clone_size: .; j_call: TRBJ2-7; d_call: TRBD1; v_call: TRBV6-4; cdr3_aa: CASSDTTGWEQYF; cdr3_nt: TGTGCCAGCAGTGATACGACAGGGTGGGAGCAGTACTTC
clone_size: .; j_call: TRBJ2-5; d_call: TRBD2; v_call: TRBV25-1; cdr3_aa: CASSEVSGSPETQYF; cdr3_nt: TGTGCCAGCAGTGAAGTTAGCGGGAGCCCGGAGACCCAGTACTTC
clone_size: .; j_call: TRBJ2-3; d_call: TRBD2; v_call: TRBV25-1; cdr3_aa: CASSVGSGSEAQYF; cdr3_nt: TGTGCCAGCAGTGTGGGGAGCGGGAGTGAGGCGCAGTATTTT
clone_size: .; j_call: TRBJ1-2; d_call: .; v_call: TRBV30; cdr3_aa: CAWQLGYYGYTF; cdr3_nt: TGTGCCTGGCAACTAGGGTACTATGGCTACACCTTC
clone_size: .; j_call: TRBJ2-7; d_call: TRBD2; v_call: TRBV19; cdr3_aa: CATSYSGSIGGYEQYF; cdr3_nt: TGTGCCACCTCATATAGCGGGAGTATTGGAGGGTACGAGCAGTACTTC
clone_size: once; j_call: TRBJ1-1; d_call: TRBD1; v_call: TRBV19; cdr3_aa: CASSMGQAEGAFF; cdr3_nt: TGTGCCAGTAGTATGGGACAGGCCGAAGGAGCTTTCTTT
clone_size: .; j_call: TRBJ2-1; d_call: .; v_call: TRBV28; cdr3_aa: CASSSRQASYNEQFF; cdr3_nt: TGTGCCAGCAGTTCCAGACAGGCCTCCTACAATGAGCAGTTCTTC
clone_size: once; j_call: TRBJ2-1; d_call: .; v_call: TRBV7-2; cdr3_aa: CASSRQSLGINEQFF; cdr3_nt: TGTGCCAGCAGCCGCCAATCGCTGGGGATCAATGAGCAGTTCTTC
clone_size: .; j_call: TRBJ2-7; d_call: .; v_call: TRBV11-2; cdr3_aa: CASSQGRVTILNYEQYF; cdr3_nt: TGTGCCAGCAGCCAAGGGAGAGTGACTATCCTAAACTACGAGCAGTACTTC
clone_size: .; j_call: TRBJ2-2; d_call: TRBD2; v_call: TRBV19; cdr3_aa: CASRAGLAGVSNTGELFF; cdr3_nt: TGTGCCAGTAGGGCGGGACTAGCGGGAGTTTCGAACACCGGGGAGCTGTTTTTT
clone_size: .; j_call: TRBJ2-7; d_call: .; v_call: TRBV10-1; cdr3_aa: CASSPSGGGQQYF; cdr3_nt: TGCGCCAGCAGCCCTAGCGGAGGGGGGCAGCAGTACTTC
clone_size: .; j_call: TRBJ1-5; d_call: .; v_call: TRBV6-5; cdr3_aa: CASSTTGFLDQPQHF; cdr3_nt: TGTGCCAGCAGCACTACAGGGTTCTTGGATCAGCCCCAGCATTTT
clone_size: once; j_call: TRBJ1-5; d_call: .; v_call: TRBV30; cdr3_aa: CAWSGTSDQPQHF; cdr3_nt: TGTGCCTGGAGTGGAACGTCGGATCAGCCCCAGCATTTT
clone_size: .; j_call: TRBJ1-2; d_call: .; v_call: TRBV6-5; cdr3_aa: CASSLGQTSGGYTF; cdr3_nt: TGTGCCAGCAGTCTAGGACAGACGTCCGGCGGCTACACCTTC
clone_size: .; j_call: TRBJ1-4; d_call: TRBD1; v_call: TRBV19; cdr3_aa: CASSKGADNEKLFF; cdr3_nt: TGTGCCAGTAGTAAGGGGGCAGATAATGAAAAACTGTTTTTT
clone_size: .; j_call: TRBJ2-4; d_call: .; v_call: TRBV21-1; cdr3_aa: CASSKALNRGRNIQYF; cdr3_nt: TGTGCCAGCAGCAAAGCGCTTAACAGGGGGCGGAACATTCAGTACTTC